The 27 T cell receptor beta chains reported below all come from one sample, sequenced in a study of post-analysis software for immune sequencing data. Whole-study results and caveats: A few TRBV segments appeared more often in patients than in controls, and TRBV5-6, TRBV5-1 and TRBV20-1 were among these.

cDNA libraries for TCR beta contained unique molecular identifiers. TCRdb reprocessed the PCR reads with MiXCR, giving one entry per CDR3 protein. The sample records some 700,000 distinct CDR3 sequences, more than 50% being singletons. No antigen has been identified for these receptors. The specimen sequenced was blood. The receptor set was obtained from a girl aged 2 to 10 with multiple sclerosis.

Turning to this clonotype: Relative to the germline gene, one junction end is altered; a read error may explain this. The chain combines TRBV6-6 with TRBJ2-1; 8 nucleotides match TRBD1. CDR3 size: 17 residues. CDR1 is MNHNY and CDR2 is SVGAGI in the germline V gene (reference sequence). CDR3 residues: CASSLGTGRLSYSEQFF. The DNA for the CDR3 is TGTGCCAGCAGTCTCGGGACAGGCCGGCTCTCCTACAGTGAGCAGTTCTTC.

This clonotype was found a few times. V is TRBV18 and J is TRBJ2-5; 8 nucleotides match TRBD1. The last part of the DNA fits TRBJ2-7 better; the J call may be wrong. CDR3 length: 14 amino acids. CDR1 and CDR2 (germline): KGHSH, LQKENI. The CDR3 reads CASSPLGQGYEQYF. The CDR3 nucleotides are TGTGCCAGCTCACCGTTAGGACAGGGCTACGAGCAGTACTTC.

V usage is TRBV20-1 and J usage is TRBJ2-7; weak D call: TRBD2 (5 bases). V lost 3 bases, J lost 3 bases, and 12 bases lay in between. Germline V gene lookup returns CDR1 DFQATT and CDR2 SNEGSKA (reference sequence). The CDR3 length is 13 residues. CDR3 bases: TGCAGTGCTAGTAGTCTAGCCCTCTACGAGCAGTACTTC. It encodes CSASSLALYEQYF.

This clonotype has a handful of counts. The J gene is TRBJ2-1, the V gene TRBV20-1; 8 positions agree with TRBD2. CDR1 and CDR2 from the germline V gene are DFQATT and SNEGSKA (reference sequence). V lost 5 bases, J lost 0 bases, and 3 bases stayed unmatched. The CDR3 extends over 14 amino acids. CDR3 sequence reads: CSARTSRSYNEQFF. In DNA form, the CDR3 reads TGCAGTGCTCGGACTAGCCGCTCCTACAATGAGCAGTTCTTC.

The chain joins TRBV6-5 to TRBJ2-3; 7 nucleotides align to TRBD1. The CDR3 is 14 residues long. J was trimmed by 7 bases and V by 8 bases; bases with no gene match: 12. Germline V CDR1 and CDR2: MNHEY, SVGAGI. The CDR3: CASRLDRVVNTQYF. Here the CDR3 DNA reads TGTGCCAGCCGACTCGACAGGGTAGTAAATACGCAGTATTTT.

On this clonotype itself: Its ends do not fully match the called genes, so a read error is possible. This chain connects TRBV12-3 or TRBV12-4 to TRBJ1-2; TRBD1 might be the D (5 bases). CDR3 length equals 14 residues. The CDR3 DNA follows: TGTGCCAGCAGTTTCGGGGCAGGTAACTATGACTACACCTTC. This translates into CASSFGAGNYDYTF.

This clonotype showed up just a few times. The chain carries TRBV2 and TRBJ2-5; D unresolved. The V end lost 0 bases, the J end lost 11 bases, and 7 bases lay between the germline ends. The length of the CDR3 is 11 residues. CDR1 is SNHLY and CDR2 is FYNNEI in the germline V gene. CDR3 amino acids: CASSEAPEQYF. DNA for the CDR3: TGTGCCAGCAGTGAAGCGCCGGAGCAGTACTTC.

This rearrangement joins TRBV6-6 to TRBJ1-5, with TRBD1 as a possible D gene (6 bases). Germline lookup yields CDR1 MNHNY and CDR2 SVGAGI (reference sequence). CDR3 size: 16 residues. The V gene lost 4 bases and the J gene lost 0 bases, with 13 bases spanning the gap. The CDR3 DNA is TGTGCCAGCAGTTCGGGACAACTATATAGCAATCAGCCCCAGCATTTT. As protein: CASSSGQLYSNQPQHF.

The genes are TRBV5-1 and TRBJ2-3; 8 bases line up with TRBD2. The ends lost 4 bases at V and 4 bases at J; junction bases unmatched: 8. Looked up from germline, CDR1 is SGHRS and CDR2 is YFSETQ. The CDR3 is 15 amino acids. Here the CDR3 reads CASSLGLAPSDTQYF. The CDR3 DNA sequence: TGCGCCAGCAGCCTAGGACTAGCCCCTTCAGATACGCAGTATTTT.

V and J are TRBV10-3 and TRBJ1-5; D is perhaps TRBD1 (5 bases). Germline CDR1 and CDR2: ENHRY and SYGVKD. Deletions cut 4 bases from V and 2 bases from J, with 12 bases between. CDR3 length: 15 residues. For the CDR3, the DNA is TGTGCCATCAGTGCGAGGGGAGATGGCAATCAGCCCCAGCATTTT. Translating gives CAISARGDGNQPQHF.

Of note for this clonotype: At one end, the junction sequence differs from germline, possibly due to a read error. The chain carries TRBV6-2 or TRBV6-3 and TRBJ1-5; 12 positions match TRBD1. This CDR3 is 19 amino acids long. Germline V gives CDR1 MNHEY, CDR2 SVGEGT. The CDR3: CVSSYRDRGRKLNNQPQHF. The CDR3 DNA follows: TGTGTCAGCAGTTACCGGGACAGGGGGCGTAAATTGAACAATCAGCCCCAGCATTTT.

The CDR3 region has the DNA TGTGCCAGCAGCGACGGACAGGGAGTAGATGAGCAGTTCTTC. Translating it yields CASSDGQGVDEQFF. The chain combines TRBV11-2 with TRBJ2-1; TRBD1 matches 8 bases. Germline V gene data show CDR1 as SGHAT and CDR2 as FQNNGV. CDR3 length equals 14 residues. After removal of 5 bases from V and 8 bases from J, the junction contained 8 bases not matched to a gene. Complete variable domain (other parts from reference TRBV11-2 and TRBJ2-1): EAGVAQSPRYKIIEKRQSVAFWCNPISGHATLYWYQQILGQGPKLLIQFQNNGVVDDSQLPKDRFSAERLKGVDSTLKIQPAKLEDSAVYLCASSDGQGVDEQFFGPGTRLTVL.

The V gene is TRBV27, the J gene TRBJ1-1; D is unclear. In germline, CDR1 is MNHEY, CDR2 SMNVEV (reference sequence). The germline V and J ends were trimmed by 6 bases and 4 bases, with 6 bases remaining between them. CDR3 length equals 11 residues. The CDR3 here is CASRALTEAFF. The CDR3 bases are TGTGCCAGCAGGGCCCTCACTGAAGCTTTCTTT.

A few counts support this clonotype. The chain couples TRBV25-1 to TRBJ1-4, with 9 positions matching TRBD1. CDR1 is MGHDK and CDR2 is SYGVNS in the germline V gene. CDR3 length: 17 residues. Losses at the gene ends were 6 bases for V and 2 bases for J; bases not matched to a gene: 10. CDR3 in DNA: TGTGCCAGCAGCGACCCCGCACAGGGGGCGACTAATGAAAAACTGTTTTTT. This sequence encodes CASSDPAQGATNEKLFF.

The gene calls are TRBV29-1 and TRBJ2-3, with 8 bases fitting TRBD2. V lost 6 bases and J lost 4; bases outside the gene matches: 9. The CDR3 is 14 amino acids. Looked up from germline, CDR1 is SQVTM and CDR2 is ANQGSEA. Here the CDR3 DNA reads TGCAGCGTCTGTCTGGCGGGAGGTGCAGATACGCAGTATTTT. Its translation: CSVCLAGGADTQYF.

The CDR3 spells CATSVPPGTEYNEQFF. The CDR3 DNA reads as TGTGCCACCAGCGTCCCTCCCGGGACAGAGTACAATGAGCAGTTCTTC. The chain joins TRBV12-3 or TRBV12-4 to TRBJ2-1; TRBD1 agrees at 7 bases. The CDR3 is made up of 16 amino acids. V lost 10 bases, J lost 4 bases, and 16 bases stayed unmatched.

The V and J genes are TRBV6-6 and TRBJ2-1; D gene uncertain. Germline V lookup: CDR1 MNHNY, CDR2 SVGAGI (reference sequence). The CDR3 sequence is 11 residues long. Trimming removed 5 bases at V and 5 bases at J, with 4 bases between. CDR3 nucleotide sequence: TGTGCCAGCAGTCGAAACAATGAGCAGTTCTTC. It yields the protein CASSRNNEQFF.

V gene TRBV2 combines with J gene TRBJ2-7; perhaps TRBD2 as D (5 bases). V was cut by 5 bases and J by 9 bases, with 17 bases left in between. Germline V CDR1 and CDR2: SNHLY, FYNNEI. The CDR3 runs to 13 residues. The CDR3 spells CASSQDSAGGQYF. CDR3 nucleotides: TGTGCCAGCAGTCAGGACTCCGCCGGTGGGCAGTACTTC.

This chain links TRBV20-1 with TRBJ1-4; 9 bases match TRBD1. The V and J ends lost 0 bases and 0 bases, in that order; junction bases with no gene match: 14. CDR1 DFQATT and CDR2 SNEGSKA come from the germline V gene (reference sequence). The CDR3 loop spans 20 amino acids. CDR3 nucleotide sequence: TGCAGTGCTAGAGATTGGGGGACAGGGCTGTTAGTTGCAACTAATGAAAAACTGTTTTTT. Protein: CSARDWGTGLLVATNEKLFF.

V usage is TRBV20-1 and J usage is TRBJ2-1; D uncertain. The CDR3 has 11 amino acids. Deletions cut 5 bases from V and 7 bases from J, with 9 bases between. Germline V gives CDR1 DFQATT, CDR2 SNEGSKA (reference sequence). This CDR3 is CSAPVSNEQFF. The CDR3 DNA reads TGCAGTGCTCCCGTGAGTAATGAGCAGTTCTTC.

This chain connects TRBV18 to TRBJ2-5, with 7 bases that match TRBD2. CDR1 KGHSH and CDR2 LQKENI come from the germline V gene. The CDR3 loop spans 15 amino acids. The V and J ends lost 0 bases and 2 bases, in that order; junction bases with no gene match: 3. The CDR3 DNA sequence: TGTGCCAGCTCACCACCCCTAGCGGCACAAGAGACCCAGTACTTC. It yields the protein CASSPPLAAQETQYF. The whole variable domain, remainder taken from reference TRBV18 and TRBJ2-5, is NAGVMQNPRHLVRRRGQEARLRCSPMKGHSHVYWYRQLPEEGLKFMVYLQKENIIDESGMPKERFSAEFPKEGPSILRIQQVVRGDSAAYFCASSPPLAAQETQYFGPGTRLLVL.

The chain is built from TRBV12-3 or TRBV12-4 and TRBJ1-2, with 7 bases that match TRBD1. The V gene end was trimmed by 7 bases and the J gene end by 5 bases; junction bases not matched to a gene: 7. The CDR3 spans 13 residues. This CDR3 reads CASNRGLGYGYTF. The CDR3 DNA reads TGTGCCAGCAATAGGGGGCTTGGTTATGGCTACACCTTC.

The rearrangement links TRBV5-1 to TRBJ2-1, with a possible D match to TRBD1 (6 bases). The length of the CDR3 is 14 residues. Germline-derived CDR1 and CDR2 are SGHRS and YFSETQ. With 4 bases removed from V and 11 bases from J, the gap between germline ends came to 19 bases. DNA of the CDR3: TGCGCCAGCAGCCCGACCGTGGGGGCGTCACAGCAGTTCTTC. The encoded protein is CASSPTVGASQQFF.

The V gene is TRBV27, the J gene TRBJ1-3; D not resolved. The CDR3 covers 14 residues. With 0 bases removed from V and 4 bases from J, the gap between germline ends came to 7 bases. CDR1 is MNHEY, CDR2 SMNVEV, per germline (reference sequence). CDR3 DNA sequence: TGTGCCAGCAGTTTATCGCCGAGGGGAAACACCATATATTTT. Its protein product is CASSLSPRGNTIYF.

This clonotype was observed once. The V and J genes are TRBV28 and TRBJ2-2, with unresolved D. The CDR3 spans 14 residues. Germline lookup yields CDR1 MDHEN and CDR2 SYDVKM. The ends were cut back, 5 bases at V and 5 bases at J, with 12 bases in the middle. CDR3 nucleotides: TGTGCCAGCAGTCAGCTGGAGATAACCGGGGAGCTGTTTTTT. Its translation is CASSQLEITGELFF.

This clonotype was observed a single time. This chain uses TRBV9 with TRBJ2-5; tentative D call: TRBD2 (5 bases). Germline V gene data show CDR1 as SGDLS and CDR2 as YYNGEE. The CDR3 covers 16 residues. V was shortened by 3 bases and J by 2 bases, with 17 bases between the two germline ends. In DNA form, the CDR3 reads TGTGCCAGCAGCGCAGGTGGAGGAGACTCTCAAGAGACCCAGTACTTC. This translates into CASSAGGGDSQETQYF.

The chain couples TRBV5-4 to TRBJ2-1; D tentatively reads TRBD1 or TRBD2 (5 bases each). Trimming pared 6 bases from V and 5 bases from J, leaving 21 bases between. The CDR3 length is 16 residues. CDR1 is SGHNT and CDR2 is YYREEE in the germline V gene (reference sequence). The CDR3 bases are TGTGCCAGCACCAAGGGGACGTCAGTCCTAAACAATGAGCAGTTCTTC. Encoded protein: CASTKGTSVLNNEQFF.